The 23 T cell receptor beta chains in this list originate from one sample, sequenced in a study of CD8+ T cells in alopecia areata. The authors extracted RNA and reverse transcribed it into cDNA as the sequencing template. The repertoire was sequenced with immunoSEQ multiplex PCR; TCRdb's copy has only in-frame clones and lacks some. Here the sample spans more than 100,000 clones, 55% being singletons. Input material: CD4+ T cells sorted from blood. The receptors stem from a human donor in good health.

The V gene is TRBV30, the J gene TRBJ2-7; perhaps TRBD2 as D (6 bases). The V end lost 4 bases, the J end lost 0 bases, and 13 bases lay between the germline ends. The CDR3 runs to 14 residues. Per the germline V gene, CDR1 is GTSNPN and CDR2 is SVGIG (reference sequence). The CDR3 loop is CAWTLRGISYEQYF. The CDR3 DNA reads TGTGCCTGGACCCTTCGGGGGATCTCCTACGAGCAGTACTTC.

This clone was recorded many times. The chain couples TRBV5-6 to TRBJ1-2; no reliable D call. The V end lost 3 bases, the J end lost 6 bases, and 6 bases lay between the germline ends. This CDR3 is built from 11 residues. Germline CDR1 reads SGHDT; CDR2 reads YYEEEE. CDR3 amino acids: CASSSRHGYTF. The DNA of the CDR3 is TGTGCCAGCAGCTCCCGCCATGGCTACACCTTC.

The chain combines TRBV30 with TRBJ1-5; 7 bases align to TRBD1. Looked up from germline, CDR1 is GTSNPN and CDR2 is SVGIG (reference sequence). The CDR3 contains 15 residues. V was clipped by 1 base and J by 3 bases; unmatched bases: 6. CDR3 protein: CAWSGPGQHNQPQHF. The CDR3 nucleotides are TGTGCCTGGAGTGGGCCGGGACAGCACAATCAGCCCCAGCATTTT.

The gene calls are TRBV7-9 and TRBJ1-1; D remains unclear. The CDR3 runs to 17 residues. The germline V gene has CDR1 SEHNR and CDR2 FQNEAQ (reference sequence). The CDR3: CTPQRVEGSPMNTEAFF. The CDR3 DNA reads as TGTACCCCCCAAAGGGTGGAGGGCTCTCCTATGAACACTGAAGCTTTCTTT.

The CDR3 DNA reads as TGTGCCAGCACCACAGGGAATCACCAGCCCCAGCATTTT. As protein: CASTTGNHQPQHF. This rearrangement joins TRBV28 to TRBJ1-5, with a possible D match to TRBD1 (6 bases). Per the germline V gene, CDR1 is MDHEN and CDR2 is SYDVKM. This CDR3 has 13 amino acids. Trimming shortened V by 7 bases and J by 7 bases, and 14 bases separated the two germline ends.

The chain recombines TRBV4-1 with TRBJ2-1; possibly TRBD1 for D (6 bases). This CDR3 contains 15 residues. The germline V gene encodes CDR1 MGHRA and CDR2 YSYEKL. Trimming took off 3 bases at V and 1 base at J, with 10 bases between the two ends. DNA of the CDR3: TGCGCCAGCAGCCAGGCAGGGGTATCCTACAATGAGCAGTTCTTC. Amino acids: CASSQAGVSYNEQFF.

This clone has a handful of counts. The CDR3 DNA reads TGCAGTGCGGTGGTACGCCTTGGCTACACCTTC. Encoded protein: CSAVVRLGYTF. The rearrangement links TRBV20-1 to TRBJ1-2; D is unresolved. Between the trimmed V and J ends, which lost 6 bases and 7 bases, there was a span of 12 bases. The CDR3 is made up of 11 amino acids. Germline V lookup: CDR1 DFQATT, CDR2 SNEGSKA (reference sequence).

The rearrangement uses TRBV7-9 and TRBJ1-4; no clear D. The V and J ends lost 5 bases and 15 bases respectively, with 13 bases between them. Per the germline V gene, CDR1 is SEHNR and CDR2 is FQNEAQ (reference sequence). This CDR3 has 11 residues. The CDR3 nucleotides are TGTGCCAGCAGCCGCCAAGGGTCGGTGTTTTTT. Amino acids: CASSRQGSVFF.

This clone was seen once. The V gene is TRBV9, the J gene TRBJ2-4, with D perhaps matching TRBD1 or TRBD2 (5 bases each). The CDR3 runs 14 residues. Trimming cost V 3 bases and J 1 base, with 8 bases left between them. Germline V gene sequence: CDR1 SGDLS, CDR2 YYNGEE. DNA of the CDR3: TGTGCCAGCAGCGCCCGGGACGCCAAAAACATTCAGTACTTC. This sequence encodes CASSARDAKNIQYF. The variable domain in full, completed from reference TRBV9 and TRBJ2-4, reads DSGVTQTPKHLITATGQRVTLRCSPRSGDLSVYWYQQSLDQGLQFLIQYYNGEERAKGNILERFSAQQFPDLHSELNLSSLELGDSALYFCASSARDAKNIQYFGAGTRLSVL.

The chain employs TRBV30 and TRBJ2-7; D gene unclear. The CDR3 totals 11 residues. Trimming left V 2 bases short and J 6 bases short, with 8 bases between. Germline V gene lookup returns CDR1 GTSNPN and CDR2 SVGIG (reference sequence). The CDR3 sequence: CAWSHKGEQYF. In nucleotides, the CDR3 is TGTGCCTGGAGTCACAAGGGCGAGCAGTACTTC. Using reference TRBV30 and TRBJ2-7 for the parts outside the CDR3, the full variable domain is SQTIHQWPATLVQPVGSPLSLECTVEGTSNPNLYWYRQAAGRGLQLLFYSVGIGQISSEVPQNLSASRPQDRQFILSSKKLLLSDSGFYLCAWSHKGEQYFGPGTRLTVT.

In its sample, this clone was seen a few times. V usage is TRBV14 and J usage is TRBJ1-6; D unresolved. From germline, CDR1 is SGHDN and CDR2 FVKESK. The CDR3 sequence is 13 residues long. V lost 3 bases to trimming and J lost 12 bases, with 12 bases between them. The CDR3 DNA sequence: TGTGCCAGCAGCCATCAGGATGTGGGACCCCTCCACTTT. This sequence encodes CASSHQDVGPLHF.

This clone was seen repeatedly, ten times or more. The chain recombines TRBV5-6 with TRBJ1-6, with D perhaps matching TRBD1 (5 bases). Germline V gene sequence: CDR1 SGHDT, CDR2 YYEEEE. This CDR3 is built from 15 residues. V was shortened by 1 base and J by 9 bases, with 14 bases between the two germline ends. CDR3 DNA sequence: TGTGCCAGCAGCTTGTTCTCGAGGGGTTCTTCACCCCTCCACTTT. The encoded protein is CASSLFSRGSSPLHF.

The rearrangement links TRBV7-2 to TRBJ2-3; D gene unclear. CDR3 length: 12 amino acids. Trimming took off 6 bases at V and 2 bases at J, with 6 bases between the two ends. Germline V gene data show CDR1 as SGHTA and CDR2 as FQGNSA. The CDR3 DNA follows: TGTGCCAGCAGGCAGATCACAGATACGCAGTATTTT. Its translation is CASRQITDTQYF.

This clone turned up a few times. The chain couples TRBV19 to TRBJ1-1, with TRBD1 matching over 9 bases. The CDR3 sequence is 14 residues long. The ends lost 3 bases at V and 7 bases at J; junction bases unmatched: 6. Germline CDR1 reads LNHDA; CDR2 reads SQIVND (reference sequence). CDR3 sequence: CASSIKQGAREAFF. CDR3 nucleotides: TGTGCCAGTAGTATTAAACAGGGGGCGCGTGAAGCTTTCTTT.

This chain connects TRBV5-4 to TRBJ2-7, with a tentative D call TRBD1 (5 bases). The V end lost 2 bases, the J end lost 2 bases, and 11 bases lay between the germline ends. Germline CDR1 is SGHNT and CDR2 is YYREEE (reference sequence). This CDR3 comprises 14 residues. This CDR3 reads CASSFDQGTYEQYF. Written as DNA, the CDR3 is TGTGCCAGCAGCTTTGATCAGGGAACCTACGAGCAGTACTTC.

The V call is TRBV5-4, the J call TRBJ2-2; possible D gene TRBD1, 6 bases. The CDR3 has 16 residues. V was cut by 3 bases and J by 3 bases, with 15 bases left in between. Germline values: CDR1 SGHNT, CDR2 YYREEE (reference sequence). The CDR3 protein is CASSSGQPAYTGELFF. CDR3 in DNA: TGTGCCAGCAGCTCCGGACAGCCGGCATACACCGGGGAGCTGTTTTTT.

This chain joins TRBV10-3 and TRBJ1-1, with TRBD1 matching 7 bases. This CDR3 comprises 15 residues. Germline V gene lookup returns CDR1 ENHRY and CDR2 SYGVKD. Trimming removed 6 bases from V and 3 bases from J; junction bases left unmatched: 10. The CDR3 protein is CAIRKTDRDYTEAFF. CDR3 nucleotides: TGTGCCATCAGAAAGACTGACAGGGATTACACTGAAGCTTTCTTT.

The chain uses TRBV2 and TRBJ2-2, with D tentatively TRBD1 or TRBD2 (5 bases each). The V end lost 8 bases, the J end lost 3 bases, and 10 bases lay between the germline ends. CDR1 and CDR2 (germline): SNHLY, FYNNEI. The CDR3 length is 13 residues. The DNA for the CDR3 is TGTGCCAGCTTGGGGGAATACACCGGGGAGCTGTTTTTT. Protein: CASLGEYTGELFF.

In DNA, the CDR3 is TGTGCCAGCAGTTACGACAGGGGGTTAGAGACCCAGTACTTC. It codes for CASSYDRGLETQYF. This sequence joins TRBV5-4 and TRBJ2-5; 9 bases agree with TRBD1. J lost 4 bases, V lost 5 bases, and 6 bases had no gene match. The CDR3 is 14 residues long. The germline V gene has CDR1 SGHNT and CDR2 YYREEE (reference sequence).

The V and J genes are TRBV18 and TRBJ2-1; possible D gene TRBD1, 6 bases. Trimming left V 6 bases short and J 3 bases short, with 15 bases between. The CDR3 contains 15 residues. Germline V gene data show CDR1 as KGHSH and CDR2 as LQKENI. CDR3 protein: CASSSGTGYYNEQFF. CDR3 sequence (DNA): TGTGCCAGCTCGTCCGGCACAGGGTACTACAATGAGCAGTTCTTC.

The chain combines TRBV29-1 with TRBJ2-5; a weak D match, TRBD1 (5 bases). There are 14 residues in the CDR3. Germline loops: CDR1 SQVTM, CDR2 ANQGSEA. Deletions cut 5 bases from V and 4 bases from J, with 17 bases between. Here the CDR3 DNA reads TGCAGCGTTTCTCGGACATCGGCCGGAGAGACCCAGTACTTC. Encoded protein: CSVSRTSAGETQYF.

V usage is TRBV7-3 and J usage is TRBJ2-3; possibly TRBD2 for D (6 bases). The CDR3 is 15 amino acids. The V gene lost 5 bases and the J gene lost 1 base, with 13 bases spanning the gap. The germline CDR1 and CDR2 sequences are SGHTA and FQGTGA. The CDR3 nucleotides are TGTGCCAGCAGCCCCTCGGGACTTCGCACAGATACGCAGTATTTT. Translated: CASSPSGLRTDTQYF.

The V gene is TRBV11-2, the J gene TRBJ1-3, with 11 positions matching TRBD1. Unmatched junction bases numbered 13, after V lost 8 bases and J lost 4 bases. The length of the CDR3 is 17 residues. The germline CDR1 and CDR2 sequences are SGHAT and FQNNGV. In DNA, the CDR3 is TGTGCCAGCCGGGCCCCTGGACAGGGGGCTAGAGGAAACACCATATATTTT. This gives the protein CASRAPGQGARGNTIYF.